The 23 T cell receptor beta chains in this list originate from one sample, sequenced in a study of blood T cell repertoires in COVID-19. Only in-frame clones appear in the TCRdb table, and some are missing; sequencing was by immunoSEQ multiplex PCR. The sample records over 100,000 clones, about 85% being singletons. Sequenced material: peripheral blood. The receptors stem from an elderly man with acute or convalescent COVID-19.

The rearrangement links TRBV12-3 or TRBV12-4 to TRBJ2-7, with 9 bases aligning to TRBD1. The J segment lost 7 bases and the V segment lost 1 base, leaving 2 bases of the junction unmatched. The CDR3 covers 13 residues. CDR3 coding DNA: TGTGCCAGCAGTTTAGGACAGGGGGGTGAGCAGTACTTC. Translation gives CASSLGQGGEQYF.

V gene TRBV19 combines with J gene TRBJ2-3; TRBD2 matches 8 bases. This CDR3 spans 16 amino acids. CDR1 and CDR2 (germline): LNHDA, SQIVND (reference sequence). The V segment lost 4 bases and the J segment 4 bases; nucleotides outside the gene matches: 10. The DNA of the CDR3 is TGTGCCAGTAGTAATTTGCGGGAGGAATGGTCAGATACGCAGTATTTT. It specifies CASSNLREEWSDTQYF. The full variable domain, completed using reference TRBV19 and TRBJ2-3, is DGGITQSPKYLFRKEGQNVTLSCEQNLNHDAMYWYRQDPGQGLRLIYYSQIVNDFQKGDIAEGYSVSREKKESFPLTVTSAQKNPTAFYLCASSNLREEWSDTQYFGPGTRLTVL.

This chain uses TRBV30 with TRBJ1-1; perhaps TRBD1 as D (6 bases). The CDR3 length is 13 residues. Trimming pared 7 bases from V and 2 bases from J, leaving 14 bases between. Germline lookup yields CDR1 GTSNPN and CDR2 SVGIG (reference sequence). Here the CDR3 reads CASQGHRNTEAFF. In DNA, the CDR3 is TGTGCCTCCCAGGGACACCGAAACACTGAAGCTTTCTTT.

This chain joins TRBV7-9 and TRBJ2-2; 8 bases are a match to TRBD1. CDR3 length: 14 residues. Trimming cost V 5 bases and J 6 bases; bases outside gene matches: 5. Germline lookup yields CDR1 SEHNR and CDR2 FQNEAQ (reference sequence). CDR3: CASSQTGEAGELFF. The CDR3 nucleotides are TGTGCCAGCAGCCAGACAGGGGAGGCCGGGGAGCTGTTTTTT.

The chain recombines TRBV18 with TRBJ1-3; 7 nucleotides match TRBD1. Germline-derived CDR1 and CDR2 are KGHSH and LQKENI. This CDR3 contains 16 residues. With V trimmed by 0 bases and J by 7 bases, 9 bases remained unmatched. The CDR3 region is CASSPPTGASGNTIYF. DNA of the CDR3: TGTGCCAGCTCACCACCAACAGGGGCGAGCGGCAACACCATATATTTT.

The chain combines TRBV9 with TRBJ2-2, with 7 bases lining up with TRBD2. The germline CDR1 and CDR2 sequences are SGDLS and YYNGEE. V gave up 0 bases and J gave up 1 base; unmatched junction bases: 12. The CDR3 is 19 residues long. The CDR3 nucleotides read TGTGCCAGCAGCGTAGAGACCGGCAGGACTAGATTGAACACCGGGGAGCTGTTTTTT. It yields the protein CASSVETGRTRLNTGELFF.

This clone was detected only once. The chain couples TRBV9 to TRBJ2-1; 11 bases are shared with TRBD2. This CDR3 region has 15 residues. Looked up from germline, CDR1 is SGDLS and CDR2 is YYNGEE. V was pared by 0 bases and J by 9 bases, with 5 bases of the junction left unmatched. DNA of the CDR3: TGTGCCAGCAGCGTAGTAGCGGGAGGGCCCGGTGAGCAGTTCTTC. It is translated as CASSVVAGGPGEQFF.

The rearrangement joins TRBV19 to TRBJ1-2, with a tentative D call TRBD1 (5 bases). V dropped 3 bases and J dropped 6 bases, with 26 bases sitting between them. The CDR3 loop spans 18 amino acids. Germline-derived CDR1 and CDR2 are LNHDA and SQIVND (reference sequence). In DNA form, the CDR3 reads TGTGCCAGTAGTATGACCACCCTCGGCGGGACGGGACGGCATGGCTACACCTTC. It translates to CASSMTTLGGTGRHGYTF.

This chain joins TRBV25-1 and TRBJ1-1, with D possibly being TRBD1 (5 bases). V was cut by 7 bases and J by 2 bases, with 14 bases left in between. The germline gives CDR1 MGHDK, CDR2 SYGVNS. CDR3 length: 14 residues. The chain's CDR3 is CASTSGQGNTEAFF. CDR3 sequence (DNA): TGTGCCAGCACCTCCGGGCAGGGAAACACTGAAGCTTTCTTT. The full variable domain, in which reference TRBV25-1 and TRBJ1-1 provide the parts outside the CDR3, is EADIYQTPRYLVIGTGKKITLECSQTMGHDKMYWYQQDPGMELHLIHYSYGVNSTEKGDLSSESTVSRIRTEHFPLTLESARPSHTSQYLCASTSGQGNTEAFFGQGTRLTVV.

The CDR3 bases are TGTGCCAGTAGTACTCTCGGACAGGAAAATCAGCCCCAGCATTTT. Translating gives CASSTLGQENQPQHF. The rearrangement links TRBV19 to TRBJ1-5; TRBD1 aligns across 7 bases. The CDR3 covers 15 residues. V lost 4 bases to trimming and J lost 4 bases; unmatched junction nucleotides: 7. Germline loops: CDR1 LNHDA, CDR2 SQIVND (reference sequence).

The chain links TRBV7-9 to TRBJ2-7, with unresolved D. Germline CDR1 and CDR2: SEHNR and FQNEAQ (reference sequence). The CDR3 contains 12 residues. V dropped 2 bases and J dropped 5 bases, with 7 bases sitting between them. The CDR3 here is CASSLLRHEQYF. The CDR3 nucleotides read TGTGCCAGCAGCTTACTGAGGCACGAGCAGTACTTC.

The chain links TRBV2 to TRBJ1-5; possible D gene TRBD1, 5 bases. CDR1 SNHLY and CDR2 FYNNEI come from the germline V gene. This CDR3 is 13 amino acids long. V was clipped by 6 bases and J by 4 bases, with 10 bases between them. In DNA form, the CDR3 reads TGTGCCAGCAGGGGCAGGGAAAATCAGCCCCAGCATTTT. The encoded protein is CASRGRENQPQHF. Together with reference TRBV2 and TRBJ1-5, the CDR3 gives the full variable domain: EPEVTQTPSHQVTQMGQEVILRCVPISNHLYFYWYRQILGQKVEFLVSFYNNEISEKSEIFDDQFSVERPDGSNFTLKIRSTKLEDSAMYFCASRGRENQPQHFGDGTRLSIL.

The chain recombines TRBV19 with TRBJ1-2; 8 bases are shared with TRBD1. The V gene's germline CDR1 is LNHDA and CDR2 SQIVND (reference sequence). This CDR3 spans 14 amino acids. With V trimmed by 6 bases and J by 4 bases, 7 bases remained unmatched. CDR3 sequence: CASRTVTGVYGYTF. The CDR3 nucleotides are TGTGCCAGTAGGACGGTGACAGGGGTCTATGGCTACACCTTC.

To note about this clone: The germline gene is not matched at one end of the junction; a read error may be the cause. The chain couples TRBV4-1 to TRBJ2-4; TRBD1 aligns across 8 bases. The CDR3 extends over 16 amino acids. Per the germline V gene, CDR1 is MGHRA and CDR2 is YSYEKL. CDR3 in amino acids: CTSSRGQDLPQNIQYF. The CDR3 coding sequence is TGCACCAGCAGCCGGGGACAGGATCTTCCGCAAAACATTCAGTACTTC.

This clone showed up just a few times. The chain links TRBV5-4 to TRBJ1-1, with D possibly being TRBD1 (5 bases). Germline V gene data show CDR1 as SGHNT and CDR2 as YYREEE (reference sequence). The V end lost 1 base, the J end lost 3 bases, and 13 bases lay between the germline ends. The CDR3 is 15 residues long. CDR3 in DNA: TGTGCCAGCAGCTTGTGGAGCCGGGGGGACACTGAAGCTTTCTTT. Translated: CASSLWSRGDTEAFF.

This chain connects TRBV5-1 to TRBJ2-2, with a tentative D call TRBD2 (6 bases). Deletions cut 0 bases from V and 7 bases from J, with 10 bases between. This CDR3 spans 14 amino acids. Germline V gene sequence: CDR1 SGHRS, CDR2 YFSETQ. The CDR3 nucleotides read TGCGCCAGCAGCTTGGAAGGAGGGAACGGGGAGCTGTTTTTT. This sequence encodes CASSLEGGNGELFF.

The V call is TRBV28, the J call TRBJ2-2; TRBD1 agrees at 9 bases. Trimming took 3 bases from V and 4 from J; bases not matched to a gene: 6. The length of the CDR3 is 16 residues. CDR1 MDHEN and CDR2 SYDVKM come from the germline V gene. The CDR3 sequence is CASSFGDRVGTGELFF. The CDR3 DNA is TGTGCCAGCAGTTTTGGGGACAGGGTAGGCACCGGGGAGCTGTTTTTT. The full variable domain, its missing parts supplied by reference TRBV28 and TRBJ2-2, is DVKVTQSSRYLVKRTGEKVFLECVQDMDHENMFWYRQDPGLGLRLIYFSYDVKMKEKGDIPEGYSVSREKKERFSLILESASTNQTSMYLCASSFGDRVGTGELFFGEGSRLTVL.

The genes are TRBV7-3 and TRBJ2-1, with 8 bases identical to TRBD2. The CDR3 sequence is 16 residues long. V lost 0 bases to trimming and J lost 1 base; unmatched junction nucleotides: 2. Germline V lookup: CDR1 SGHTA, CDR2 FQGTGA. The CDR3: CASSLTGGESYNEQFF. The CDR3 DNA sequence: TGTGCCAGCAGCTTAACCGGGGGGGAATCCTACAATGAGCAGTTCTTC.

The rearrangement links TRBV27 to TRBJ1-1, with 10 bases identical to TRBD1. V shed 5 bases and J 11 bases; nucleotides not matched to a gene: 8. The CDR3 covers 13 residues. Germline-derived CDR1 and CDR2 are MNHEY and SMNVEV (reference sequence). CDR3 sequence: CASSPRQGAQAFF. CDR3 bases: TGTGCCAGCAGTCCTCGACAGGGGGCCCAGGCTTTCTTT.

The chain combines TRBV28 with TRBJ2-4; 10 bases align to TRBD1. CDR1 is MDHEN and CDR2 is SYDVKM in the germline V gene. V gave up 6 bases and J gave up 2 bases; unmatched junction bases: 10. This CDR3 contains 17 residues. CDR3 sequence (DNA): TGTGCCAGCAGCCCAGTCCCGGGACAGGGGTCCAAAAACATTCAGTACTTC. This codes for CASSPVPGQGSKNIQYF.

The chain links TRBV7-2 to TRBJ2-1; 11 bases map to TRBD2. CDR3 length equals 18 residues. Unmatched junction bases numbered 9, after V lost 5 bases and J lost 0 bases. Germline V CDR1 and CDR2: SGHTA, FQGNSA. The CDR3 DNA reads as TGTGCCAGCAGCATTGGACTAGCGGGTCCAAGCTCCTACAATGAGCAGTTCTTC. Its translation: CASSIGLAGPSSYNEQFF. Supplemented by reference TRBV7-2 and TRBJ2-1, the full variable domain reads GAGVSQSPSNKVTEKGKDVELRCDPISGHTALYWYRQSLGQGLEFLIYFQGNSAPDKSGLPSDRFSAERTGGSVSTLTIQRTQQEDSAVYLCASSIGLAGPSSYNEQFFGPGTRLTVL.

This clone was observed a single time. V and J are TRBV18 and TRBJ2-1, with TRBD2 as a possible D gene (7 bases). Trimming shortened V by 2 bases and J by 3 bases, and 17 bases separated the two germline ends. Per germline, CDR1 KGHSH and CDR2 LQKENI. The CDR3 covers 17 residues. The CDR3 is CASSPSFPGGVYNEQFF. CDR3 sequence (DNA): TGTGCCAGCTCACCAAGCTTTCCGGGGGGCGTCTACAATGAGCAGTTCTTC. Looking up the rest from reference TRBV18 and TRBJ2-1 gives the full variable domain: NAGVMQNPRHLVRRRGQEARLRCSPMKGHSHVYWYRQLPEEGLKFMVYLQKENIIDESGMPKERFSAEFPKEGPSILRIQQVVRGDSAAYFCASSPSFPGGVYNEQFFGPGTRLTVL.

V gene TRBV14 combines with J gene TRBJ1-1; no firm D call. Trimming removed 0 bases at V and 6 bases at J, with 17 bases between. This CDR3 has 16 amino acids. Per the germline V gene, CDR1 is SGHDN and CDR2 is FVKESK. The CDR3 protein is CASSQETDPGSPEAFF. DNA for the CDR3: TGTGCCAGCAGCCAAGAGACGGATCCAGGAAGCCCTGAAGCTTTCTTT.